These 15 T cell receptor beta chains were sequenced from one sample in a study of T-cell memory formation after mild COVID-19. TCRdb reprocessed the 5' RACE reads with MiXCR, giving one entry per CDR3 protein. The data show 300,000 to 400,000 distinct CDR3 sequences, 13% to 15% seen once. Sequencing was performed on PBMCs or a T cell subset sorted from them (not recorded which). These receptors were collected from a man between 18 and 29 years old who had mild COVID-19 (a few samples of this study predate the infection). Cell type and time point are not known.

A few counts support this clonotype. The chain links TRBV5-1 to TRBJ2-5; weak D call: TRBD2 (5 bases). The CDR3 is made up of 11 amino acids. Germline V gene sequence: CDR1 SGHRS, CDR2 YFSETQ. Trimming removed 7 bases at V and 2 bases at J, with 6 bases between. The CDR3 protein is CASRDQETQYF. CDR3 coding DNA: TGCGCCAGCCGGGATCAAGAGACCCAGTACTTC.

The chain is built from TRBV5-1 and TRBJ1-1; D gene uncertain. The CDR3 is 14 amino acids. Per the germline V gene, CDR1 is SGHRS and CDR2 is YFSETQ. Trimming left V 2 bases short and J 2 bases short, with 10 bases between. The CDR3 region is CASSLRAINTEAFF. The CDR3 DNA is TGCGCCAGCAGCTTACGAGCCATAAACACTGAAGCTTTCTTT.

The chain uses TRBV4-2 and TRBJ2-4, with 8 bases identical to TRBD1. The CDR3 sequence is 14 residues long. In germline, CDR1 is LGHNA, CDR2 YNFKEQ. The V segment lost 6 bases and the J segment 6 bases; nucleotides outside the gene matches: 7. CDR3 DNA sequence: TGTGCCAGCAGAGGACAGGGAAGCCTAAACATTCAGTACTTC. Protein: CASRGQGSLNIQYF.

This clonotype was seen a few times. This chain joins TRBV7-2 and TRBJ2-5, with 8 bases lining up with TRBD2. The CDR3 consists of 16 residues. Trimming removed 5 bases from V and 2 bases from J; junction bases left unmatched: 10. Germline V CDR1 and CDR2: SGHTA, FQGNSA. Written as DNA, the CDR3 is TGTGCCAGCAGCCCCTTCGGGGGGGTACTACAAGAGACCCAGTACTTC. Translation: CASSPFGGVLQETQYF.

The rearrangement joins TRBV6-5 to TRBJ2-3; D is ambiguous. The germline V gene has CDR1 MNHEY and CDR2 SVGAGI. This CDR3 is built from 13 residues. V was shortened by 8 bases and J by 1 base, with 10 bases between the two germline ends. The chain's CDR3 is CASGSPGTDTQYF. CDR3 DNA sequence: TGTGCCAGCGGGTCCCCTGGCACAGATACGCAGTATTTT.

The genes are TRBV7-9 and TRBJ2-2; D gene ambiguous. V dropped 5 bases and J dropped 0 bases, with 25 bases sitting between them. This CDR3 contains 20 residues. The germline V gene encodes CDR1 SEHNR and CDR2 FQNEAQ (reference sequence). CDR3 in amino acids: CASSLRPLKWLVANTGELFF. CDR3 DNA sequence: TGTGCCAGCAGCCTTAGGCCACTAAAGTGGTTAGTCGCGAACACCGGGGAGCTGTTTTTT.

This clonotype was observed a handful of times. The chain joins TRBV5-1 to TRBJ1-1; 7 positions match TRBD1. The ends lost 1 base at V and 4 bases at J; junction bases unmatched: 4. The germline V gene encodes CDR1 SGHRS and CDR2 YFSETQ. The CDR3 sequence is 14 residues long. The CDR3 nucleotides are TGCGCCAGCAGCTTGTACAGGGGAAGCACTGAAGCTTTCTTT. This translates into CASSLYRGSTEAFF.

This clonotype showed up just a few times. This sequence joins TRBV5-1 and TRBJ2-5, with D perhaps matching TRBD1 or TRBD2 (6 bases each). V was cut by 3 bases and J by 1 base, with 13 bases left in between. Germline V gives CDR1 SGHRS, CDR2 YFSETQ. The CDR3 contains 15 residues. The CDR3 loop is CASSWGAGPQETQYF. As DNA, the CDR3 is TGCGCCAGCAGCTGGGGGGCGGGCCCCCAAGAGACCCAGTACTTC.

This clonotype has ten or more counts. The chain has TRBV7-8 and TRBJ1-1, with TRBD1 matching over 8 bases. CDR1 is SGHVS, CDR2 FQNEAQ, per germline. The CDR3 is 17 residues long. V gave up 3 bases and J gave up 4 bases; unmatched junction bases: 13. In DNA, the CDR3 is TGTGCCAGCAGCTTCTCCAGGGGGCCCTTTTGGGGCACTGAAGCTTTCTTT. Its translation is CASSFSRGPFWGTEAFF. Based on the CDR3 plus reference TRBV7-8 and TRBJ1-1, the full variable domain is GAGVSQSPRYKVAKRGQDVALRCDPISGHVSLFWYQQALGQGPEFLTYFQNEAQLDKSGLPSDRFFAERPEGSVSTLKIQRTQQEDSAVYLCASSFSRGPFWGTEAFFGQGTRLTVV.

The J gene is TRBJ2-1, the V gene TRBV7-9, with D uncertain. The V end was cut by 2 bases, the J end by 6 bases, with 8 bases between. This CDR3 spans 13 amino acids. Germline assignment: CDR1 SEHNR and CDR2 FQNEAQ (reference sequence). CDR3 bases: TGTGCCAGCAGCTTATCGCTGGGCAATGAGCAGTTCTTC. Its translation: CASSLSLGNEQFF.

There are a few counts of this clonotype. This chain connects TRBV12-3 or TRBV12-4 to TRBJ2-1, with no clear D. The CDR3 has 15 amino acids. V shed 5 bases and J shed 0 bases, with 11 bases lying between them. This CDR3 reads CASSPDTSSYNEQFF. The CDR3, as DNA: TGTGCCAGCAGTCCTGACACGAGCTCCTACAATGAGCAGTTCTTC.

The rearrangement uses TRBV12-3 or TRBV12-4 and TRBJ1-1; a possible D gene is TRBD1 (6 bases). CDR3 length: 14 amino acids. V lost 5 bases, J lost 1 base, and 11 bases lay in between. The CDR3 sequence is CASSVRTENTEAFF. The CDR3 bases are TGTGCCAGCAGTGTCCGGACAGAGAACACTGAAGCTTTCTTT.

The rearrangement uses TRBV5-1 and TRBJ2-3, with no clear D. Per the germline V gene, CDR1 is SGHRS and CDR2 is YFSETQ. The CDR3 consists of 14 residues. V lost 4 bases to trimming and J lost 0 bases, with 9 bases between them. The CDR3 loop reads CASSTAESTDTQYF. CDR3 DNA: TGCGCCAGCAGCACGGCGGAAAGCACAGATACGCAGTATTTT.

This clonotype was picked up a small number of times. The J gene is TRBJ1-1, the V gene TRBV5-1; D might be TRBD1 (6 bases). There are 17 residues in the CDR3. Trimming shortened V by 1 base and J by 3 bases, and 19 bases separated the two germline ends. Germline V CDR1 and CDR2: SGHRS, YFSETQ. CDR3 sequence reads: CASSLSSGQGMDTEAFF. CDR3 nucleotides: TGCGCCAGCAGCTTGTCTTCGGGGCAGGGGATGGACACTGAAGCTTTCTTT.

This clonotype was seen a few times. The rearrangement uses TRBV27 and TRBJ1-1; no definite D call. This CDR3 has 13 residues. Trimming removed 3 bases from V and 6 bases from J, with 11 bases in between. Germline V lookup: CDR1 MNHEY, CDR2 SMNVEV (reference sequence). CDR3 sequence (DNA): TGTGCCAGCAGTTTGACGGGTAGAGCTGAAGCTTTCTTT. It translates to CASSLTGRAEAFF.